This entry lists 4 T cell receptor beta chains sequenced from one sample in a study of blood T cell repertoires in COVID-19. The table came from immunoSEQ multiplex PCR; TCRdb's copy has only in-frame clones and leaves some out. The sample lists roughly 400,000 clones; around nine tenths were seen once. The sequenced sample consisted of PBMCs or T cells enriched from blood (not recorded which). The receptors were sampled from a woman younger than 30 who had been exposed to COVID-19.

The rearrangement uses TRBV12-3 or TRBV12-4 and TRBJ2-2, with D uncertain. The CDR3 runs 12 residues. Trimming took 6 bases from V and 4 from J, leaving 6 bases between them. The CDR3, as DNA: TGTGCCAGCAGACTGATCACCGGGGAGCTGTTTTTT. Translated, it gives CASRLITGELFF.

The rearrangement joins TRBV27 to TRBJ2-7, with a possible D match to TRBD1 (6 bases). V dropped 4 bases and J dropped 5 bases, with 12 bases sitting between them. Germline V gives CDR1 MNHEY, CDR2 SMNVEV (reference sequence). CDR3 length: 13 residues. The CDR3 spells CASSSQGDHEQYF. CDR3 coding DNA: TGTGCCAGCAGTTCACAGGGAGACCACGAGCAGTACTTC.

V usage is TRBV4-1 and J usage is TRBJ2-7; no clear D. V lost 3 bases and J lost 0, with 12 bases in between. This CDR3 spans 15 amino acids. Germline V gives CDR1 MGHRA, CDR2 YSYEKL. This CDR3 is CASSHLERSSYEQYF. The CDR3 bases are TGCGCCAGCAGCCACCTCGAACGGAGCTCCTACGAGCAGTACTTC.

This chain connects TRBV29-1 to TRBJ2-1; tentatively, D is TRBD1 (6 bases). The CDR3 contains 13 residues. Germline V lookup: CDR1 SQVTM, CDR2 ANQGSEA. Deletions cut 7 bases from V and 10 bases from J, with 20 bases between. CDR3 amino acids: CSAAPGQGREQFF. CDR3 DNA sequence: TGCAGCGCCGCGCCGGGTCAGGGGCGAGAGCAGTTCTTC.